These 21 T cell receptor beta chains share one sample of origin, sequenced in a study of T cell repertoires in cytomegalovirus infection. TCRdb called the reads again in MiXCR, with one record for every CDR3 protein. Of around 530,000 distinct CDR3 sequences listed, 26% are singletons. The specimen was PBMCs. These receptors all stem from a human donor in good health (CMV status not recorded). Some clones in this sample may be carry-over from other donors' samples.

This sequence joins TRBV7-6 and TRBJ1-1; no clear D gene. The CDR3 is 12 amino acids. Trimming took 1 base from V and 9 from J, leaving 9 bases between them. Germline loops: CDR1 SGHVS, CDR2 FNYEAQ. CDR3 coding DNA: TGTGCCAGCAGCTTAGAAGACCCCCAAGCTTTCTTT. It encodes CASSLEDPQAFF.

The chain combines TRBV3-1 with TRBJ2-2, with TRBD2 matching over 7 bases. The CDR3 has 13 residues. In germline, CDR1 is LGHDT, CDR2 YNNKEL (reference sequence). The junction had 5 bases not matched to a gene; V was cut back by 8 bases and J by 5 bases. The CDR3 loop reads CASAGELTGELFF. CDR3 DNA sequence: TGTGCCAGCGCGGGAGAGTTGACCGGGGAGCTGTTTTTT.

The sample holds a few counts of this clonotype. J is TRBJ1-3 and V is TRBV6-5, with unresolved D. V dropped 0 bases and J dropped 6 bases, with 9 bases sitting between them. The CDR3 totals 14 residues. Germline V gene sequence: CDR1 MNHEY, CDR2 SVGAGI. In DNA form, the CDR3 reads TGTGCCAGCAGTTACTCGATTACCGCAAACACCATATATTTT. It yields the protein CASSYSITANTIYF.

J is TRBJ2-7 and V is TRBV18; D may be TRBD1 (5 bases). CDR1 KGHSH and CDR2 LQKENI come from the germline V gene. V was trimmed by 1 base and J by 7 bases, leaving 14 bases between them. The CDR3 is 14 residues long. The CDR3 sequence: CASSPRSSQGEQYF. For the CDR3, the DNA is TGTGCCAGCTCACCACGGTCCTCTCAGGGAGAGCAGTACTTC.

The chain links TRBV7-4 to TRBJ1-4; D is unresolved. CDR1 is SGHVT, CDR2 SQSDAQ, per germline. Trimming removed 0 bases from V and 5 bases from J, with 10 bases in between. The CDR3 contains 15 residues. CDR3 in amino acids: CASSLALGGNEKLFF. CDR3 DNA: TGTGCCAGCAGCTTAGCCCTCGGCGGGAATGAAAAACTGTTTTTT.

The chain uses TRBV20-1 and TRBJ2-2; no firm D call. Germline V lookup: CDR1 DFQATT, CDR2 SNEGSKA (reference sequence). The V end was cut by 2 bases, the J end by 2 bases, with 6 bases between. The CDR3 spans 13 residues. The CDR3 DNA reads TGCAGTGCTAGACTCCCAAACACCGGGGAGCTGTTTTTT. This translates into CSARLPNTGELFF.

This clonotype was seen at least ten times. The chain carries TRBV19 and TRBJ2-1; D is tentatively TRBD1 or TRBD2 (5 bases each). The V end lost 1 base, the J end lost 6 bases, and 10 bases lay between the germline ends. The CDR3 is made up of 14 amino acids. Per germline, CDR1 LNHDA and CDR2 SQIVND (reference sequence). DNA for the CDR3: TGTGCCAGTAGTATAGTCCCGAGGGGCAATGAGCAGTTCTTC. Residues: CASSIVPRGNEQFF. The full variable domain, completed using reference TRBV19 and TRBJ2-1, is DGGITQSPKYLFRKEGQNVTLSCEQNLNHDAMYWYRQDPGQGLRLIYYSQIVNDFQKGDIAEGYSVSREKKESFPLTVTSAQKNPTAFYLCASSIVPRGNEQFFGPGTRLTVL.

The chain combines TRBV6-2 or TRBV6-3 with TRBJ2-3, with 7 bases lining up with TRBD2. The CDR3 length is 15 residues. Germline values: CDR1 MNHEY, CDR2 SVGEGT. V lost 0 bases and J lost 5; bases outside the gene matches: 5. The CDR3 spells CASSYSGTTIDTQYF. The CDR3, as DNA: TGTGCCAGCAGTTACTCAGGGACTACGATAGATACGCAGTATTTT.

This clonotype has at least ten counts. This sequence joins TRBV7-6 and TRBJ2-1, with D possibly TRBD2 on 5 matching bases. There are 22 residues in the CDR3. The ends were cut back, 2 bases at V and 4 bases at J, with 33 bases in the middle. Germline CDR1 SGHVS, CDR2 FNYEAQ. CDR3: CASSLTLRSSKDAISGYNEQFF. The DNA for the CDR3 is TGTGCCAGCAGCTTAACTCTTCGATCCTCCAAGGACGCAATTTCGGGATACAATGAGCAGTTCTTC.

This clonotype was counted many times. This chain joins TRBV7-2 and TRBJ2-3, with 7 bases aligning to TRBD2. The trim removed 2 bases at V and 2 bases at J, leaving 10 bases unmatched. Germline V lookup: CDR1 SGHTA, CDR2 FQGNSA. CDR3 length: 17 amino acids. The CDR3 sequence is CASSLTRSGANTDTQYF. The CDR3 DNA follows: TGTGCCAGCAGCTTAACCCGAAGCGGGGCTAACACAGATACGCAGTATTTT. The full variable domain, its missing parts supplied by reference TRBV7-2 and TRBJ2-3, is GAGVSQSPSNKVTEKGKDVELRCDPISGHTALYWYRQSLGQGLEFLIYFQGNSAPDKSGLPSDRFSAERTGGSVSTLTIQRTQQEDSAVYLCASSLTRSGANTDTQYFGPGTRLTVL.

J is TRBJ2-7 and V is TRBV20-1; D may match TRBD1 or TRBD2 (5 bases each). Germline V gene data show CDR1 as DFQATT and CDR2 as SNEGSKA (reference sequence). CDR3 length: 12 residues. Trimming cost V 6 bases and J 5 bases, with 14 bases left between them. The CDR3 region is CSALRQGHEQYF. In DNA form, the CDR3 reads TGCAGTGCCTTGAGGCAGGGACACGAGCAGTACTTC.

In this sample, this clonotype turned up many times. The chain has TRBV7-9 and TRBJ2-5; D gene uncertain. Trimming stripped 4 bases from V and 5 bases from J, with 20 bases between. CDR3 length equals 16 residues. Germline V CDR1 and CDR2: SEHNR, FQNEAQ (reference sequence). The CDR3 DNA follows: TGTGCCAGCAGCTCAGACGTGTGGCAGTTGCAGGAGACCCAGTACTTC. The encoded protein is CASSSDVWQLQETQYF.

This chain's CDR3 is CASSAPAGSQPQHF. CDR3 sequence (DNA): TGTGCCAGCAGCGCCCCGGCAGGGAGTCAGCCCCAGCATTTT. This chain connects TRBV7-2 to TRBJ1-5, with TRBD1 as a possible D gene (5 bases). Germline V gene lookup returns CDR1 SGHTA and CDR2 FQGNSA. The CDR3 is made up of 14 amino acids. Trimming removed 5 bases from V and 6 bases from J, with 14 bases in between.

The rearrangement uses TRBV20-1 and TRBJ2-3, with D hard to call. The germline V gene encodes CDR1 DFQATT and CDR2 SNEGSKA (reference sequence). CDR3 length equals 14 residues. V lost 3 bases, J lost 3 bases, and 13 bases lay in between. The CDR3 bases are TGCAGTGCTAGTACCCGGTGGGATACAGATACGCAGTATTTT. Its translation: CSASTRWDTDTQYF.

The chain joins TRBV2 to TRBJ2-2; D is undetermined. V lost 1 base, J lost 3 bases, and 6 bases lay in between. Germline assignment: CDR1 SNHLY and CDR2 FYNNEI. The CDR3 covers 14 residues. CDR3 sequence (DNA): TGTGCCAGCAGTGAAGGGCGGCACACCGGGGAGCTGTTTTTT. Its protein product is CASSEGRHTGELFF. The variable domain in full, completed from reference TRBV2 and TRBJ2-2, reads EPEVTQTPSHQVTQMGQEVILRCVPISNHLYFYWYRQILGQKVEFLVSFYNNEISEKSEIFDDQFSVERPDGSNFTLKIRSTKLEDSAMYFCASSEGRHTGELFFGEGSRLTVL.

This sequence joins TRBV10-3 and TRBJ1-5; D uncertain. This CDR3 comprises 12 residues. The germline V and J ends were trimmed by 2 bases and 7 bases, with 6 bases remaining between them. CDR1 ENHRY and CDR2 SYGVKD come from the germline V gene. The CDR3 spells CAISEAGQPQHF. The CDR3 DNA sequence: TGTGCCATCAGTGAGGCGGGGCAGCCCCAGCATTTT.

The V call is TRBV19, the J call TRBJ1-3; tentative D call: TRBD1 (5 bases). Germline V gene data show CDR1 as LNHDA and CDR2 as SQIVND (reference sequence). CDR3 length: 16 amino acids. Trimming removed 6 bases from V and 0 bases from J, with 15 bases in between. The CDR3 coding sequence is TGTGCCAGTAGGGCCGGACATGGCCACTCTGGAAACACCATATATTTT. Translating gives CASRAGHGHSGNTIYF. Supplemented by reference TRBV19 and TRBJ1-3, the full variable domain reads DGGITQSPKYLFRKEGQNVTLSCEQNLNHDAMYWYRQDPGQGLRLIYYSQIVNDFQKGDIAEGYSVSREKKESFPLTVTSAQKNPTAFYLCASRAGHGHSGNTIYFGEGSWLTVV.

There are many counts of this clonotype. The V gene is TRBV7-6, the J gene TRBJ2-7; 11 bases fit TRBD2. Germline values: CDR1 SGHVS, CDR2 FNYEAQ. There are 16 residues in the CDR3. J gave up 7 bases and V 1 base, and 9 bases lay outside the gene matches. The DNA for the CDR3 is TGTGCCAGCAGCTTAGAGGTAGCGGGAGGGCCGGGTGAGCAGTACTTC. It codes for CASSLEVAGGPGEQYF.

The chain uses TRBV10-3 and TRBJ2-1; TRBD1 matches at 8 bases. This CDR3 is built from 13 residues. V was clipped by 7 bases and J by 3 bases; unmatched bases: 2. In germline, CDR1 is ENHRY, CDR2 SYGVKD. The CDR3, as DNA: TGTGCCATCACAGGGGGCGACTACAATGAGCAGTTCTTC. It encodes CAITGGDYNEQFF.

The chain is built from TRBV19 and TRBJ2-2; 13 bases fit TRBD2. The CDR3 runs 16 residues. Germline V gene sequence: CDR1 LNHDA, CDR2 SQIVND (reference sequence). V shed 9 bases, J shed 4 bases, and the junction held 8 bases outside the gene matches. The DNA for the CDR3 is TGTGCCAGCGAGAAAGGGACTAGCGGGATCACCGGGGAGCTGTTTTTT. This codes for CASEKGTSGITGELFF.

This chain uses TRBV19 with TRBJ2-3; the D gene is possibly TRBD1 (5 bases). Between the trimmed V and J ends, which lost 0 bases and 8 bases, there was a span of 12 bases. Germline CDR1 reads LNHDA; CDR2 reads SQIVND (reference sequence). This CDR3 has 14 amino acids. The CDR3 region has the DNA TGTGCCAGTAGTATAGATCCAGGGTTCGGTACGCAGTATTTT. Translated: CASSIDPGFGTQYF. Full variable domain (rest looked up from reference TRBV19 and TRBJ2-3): DGGITQSPKYLFRKEGQNVTLSCEQNLNHDAMYWYRQDPGQGLRLIYYSQIVNDFQKGDIAEGYSVSREKKESFPLTVTSAQKNPTAFYLCASSIDPGFGTQYFGPGTRLTVL.